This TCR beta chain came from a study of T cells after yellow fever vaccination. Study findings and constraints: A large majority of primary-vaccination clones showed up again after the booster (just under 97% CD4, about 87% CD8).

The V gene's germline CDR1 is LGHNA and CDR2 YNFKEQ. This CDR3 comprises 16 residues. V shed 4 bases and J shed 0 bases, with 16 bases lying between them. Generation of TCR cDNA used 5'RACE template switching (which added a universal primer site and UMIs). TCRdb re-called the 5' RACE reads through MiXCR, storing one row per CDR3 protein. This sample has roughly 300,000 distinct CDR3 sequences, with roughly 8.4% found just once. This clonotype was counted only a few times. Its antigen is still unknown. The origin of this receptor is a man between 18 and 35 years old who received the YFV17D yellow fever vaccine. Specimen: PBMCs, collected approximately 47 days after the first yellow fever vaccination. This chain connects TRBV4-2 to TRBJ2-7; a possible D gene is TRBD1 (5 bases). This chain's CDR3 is CASSREQESHSYEQYF. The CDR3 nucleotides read TGTGCCAGCAGCCGAGAACAGGAATCTCACTCCTACGAGCAGTACTTC.